Listed below are T cell receptor beta chains from one sample, sequenced in a study of blood T cell repertoires in COVID-19. Sequencing used immunoSEQ multiplex PCR; TCRdb keeps in-frame clones, though not all of them. Of under 200,000 clones in the sample, about four fifths are singletons; the top ten hold 9.5% to 12%. The sequencing sample was made of PBMCs or T cells enriched from blood (not recorded which). These receptors were collected from a man aged 45-65 years who had recovered from COVID-19. Both conserved end residues are part of each CDR3. Each record gives: J gene, clone size, V gene, D gene, CDR3 protein, CDR3 DNA. D genes are given only for firm matches. Clone size is stated in some rows and not others, as once, few, many or a class when expanded.

J: TRBJ2-3
size: .
V: TRBV9
D: TRBD2
CDR3: CASSRTLADTDTQYF
DNA: TGTGCCAGCAGCAGGACCCTAGCGGACACAGATACGCAGTATTTT

J: TRBJ2-3
size: .
V: TRBV28
D: TRBD1
CDR3: CASSYDQGAPDTQYF
DNA: TGTGCCAGCAGTTACGATCAGGGGGCCCCAGATACGCAGTATTTT

J: TRBJ2-1
size: .
V: TRBV28
D: TRBD2
CDR3: CASSKTSGIVYNEQFF
DNA: TGTGCCAGCAGTAAGACTAGCGGGATCGTCTACAATGAGCAGTTCTTC

J: TRBJ2-5
size: .
V: TRBV29-1
D: TRBD1
CDR3: CSADRGQETQYF
DNA: TGCAGCGCGGACAGGGGTCAAGAGACCCAGTACTTC

J: TRBJ2-1
size: .
V: TRBV5-4
D: .
CDR3: CASSLVGDEQFF
DNA: TGTGCCAGCAGCTTAGTGGGCGATGAGCAGTTCTTC

J: TRBJ2-1
size: .
V: TRBV19
D: TRBD2
CDR3: CASSRRLAGGNEQFF
DNA: TGTGCCAGTAGCCGGAGACTAGCGGGGGGGAATGAGCAGTTCTTC

J: TRBJ2-1
size: .
V: TRBV20-1
D: .
CDR3: CSASPDEQFF
DNA: TGCAGTGCTAGCCCAGATGAGCAGTTCTTC

J: TRBJ2-1
size: .
V: TRBV11-2
D: TRBD2
CDR3: CASGGVYNEQFF
DNA: TGTGCCAGCGGGGGGGTTTACAATGAGCAGTTCTTC

J: TRBJ2-5
size: once
V: TRBV11-2
D: TRBD2
CDR3: CASSLDISGRGGETQYF
DNA: TGTGCCAGCAGCTTAGATATTAGCGGGAGAGGGGGGGAGACCCAGTACTTC

J: TRBJ2-1
size: .
V: TRBV2
D: .
CDR3: CASSEDRSYNEQFF
DNA: TGTGCCAGCAGTGAGGACAGATCCTACAATGAGCAGTTCTTC

J: TRBJ2-7
size: .
V: TRBV10-1
D: .
CDR3: CDRGISYEQYF
DNA: TGCGATCGAGGGATTTCCTACGAGCAGTACTTC

J: TRBJ1-4
size: .
V: TRBV5-1
D: TRBD1
CDR3: CASSLGTGGTNEKLFF
DNA: TGCGCCAGCAGCCTCGGGACAGGGGGGACTAATGAAAAACTGTTTTTT

J: TRBJ2-4
size: .
V: TRBV28
D: .
CDR3: CASSFRRDPTIF
DNA: TGTGCCAGCAGTTTCCGGCGGGATCCAACCATATTC

J: TRBJ1-4
size: .
V: TRBV3-1/TRBV3-2
D: .
CDR3: CASSQGGGANEKLFF
DNA: TGTGCCAGCAGCCAAGGGGGGGGCGCAAATGAAAAACTGTTTTTT

J: TRBJ2-3
size: .
V: TRBV6-5
D: TRBD1
CDR3: CASSYEGQGKDTQYF
DNA: TGTGCCAGCAGTTACGAGGGACAGGGAAAAGATACGCAGTATTTT

J: TRBJ1-2
size: .
V: TRBV6-5
D: .
CDR3: CASKLGQTNYGYTF
DNA: TGTGCCAGCAAACTAGGACAGACTAACTATGGCTACACCTTC

J: TRBJ1-5
size: .
V: TRBV28
D: .
CDR3: CASSLWQGQSGPQHF
DNA: TGTGCCAGCAGTTTATGGCAGGGGCAATCAGGGCCCCAGCATTTT

J: TRBJ1-3
size: few
V: TRBV10-1
D: .
CDR3: CASSGAATGNTIYF
DNA: TGCGCCAGCAGTGGGGCAGCCACTGGAAACACCATATATTTT

J: TRBJ1-4
size: .
V: TRBV6-5
D: .
CDR3: CASSSGNYGEKLFF
DNA: TGTGCCAGCAGTTCGGGAAACTATGGGGAAAAACTGTTTTTT

J: TRBJ1-5
size: .
V: TRBV19
D: TRBD1
CDR3: CASSTRDRFYSNQPQHF
DNA: TGTGCCAGTAGTACCCGGGACAGATTCTATAGCAATCAGCCCCAGCATTTT

J: TRBJ2-7
size: .
V: TRBV7-2
D: TRBD1
CDR3: CASSLEGGTGGSEQYF
DNA: TGTGCCAGCAGCTTAGAGGGGGGGACAGGGGGCTCCGAGCAGTACTTC

J: TRBJ2-1
size: .
V: TRBV5-1
D: .
CDR3: CASSLLGRSYNEQFF
DNA: TGCGCCAGCAGCTTACTAGGCCGCTCCTACAATGAGCAGTTCTTC

J: TRBJ2-7
size: .
V: TRBV13
D: TRBD2
CDR3: CASSLLEREGDYEQYF
DNA: TGTGCCAGCAGCCTCCTCGAGCGGGAGGGGGACTACGAGCAGTACTTC

J: TRBJ2-7
size: .
V: TRBV19
D: .
CDR3: CASSIGGGFDEQYF
DNA: TGTGCCAGTAGTATAGGGGGAGGATTCGACGAGCAGTACTTC

J: TRBJ1-2
size: .
V: TRBV21-1
D: .
CDR3: CASPQRRGGSYYGYTF
DNA: TGTGCCAGCCCCCAGAGGCGTGGAGGGTCCTACTATGGCTACACCTTC

J: TRBJ1-5
size: once
V: TRBV19
D: TRBD1
CDR3: CASSIRGLGSPQHF
DNA: TGTGCCAGTAGTATCAGGGGGCTCGGATCGCCCCAGCATTTT

J: TRBJ1-1
size: .
V: TRBV4-1
D: .
CDR3: CASRMQQGITEAFF
DNA: TGCGCCAGCAGAATGCAACAGGGTATAACTGAAGCTTTCTTT

J: TRBJ1-2
size: .
V: TRBV28
D: .
CDR3: CASSPQGGLYGYTF
DNA: TGTGCCAGCAGTCCCCAGGGAGGACTCTATGGCTACACCTTC

J: TRBJ2-2
size: .
V: TRBV27
D: TRBD2
CDR3: CASSFSFGRATANTGELFF
DNA: TGTGCCAGCAGTTTTTCATTCGGGAGGGCCACGGCGAACACCGGGGAGCTGTTTTTT

J: TRBJ2-2
size: .
V: TRBV7-6
D: TRBD2
CDR3: CASSLYGGANTGELFF
DNA: TGTGCCAGCAGCTTATACGGGGGGGCGAACACCGGGGAGCTGTTTTTT

J: TRBJ1-6
size: few
V: TRBV4-1
D: TRBD1
CDR3: CASSQHRDRAVSYNSPLHF
DNA: TGCGCCAGCAGCCAACACCGGGACAGGGCCGTCTCCTATAATTCACCCCTCCACTTT

J: TRBJ2-7
size: once
V: TRBV7-2
D: .
CDR3: CASSAGRTSYEQYF
DNA: TGTGCCAGCAGCGCGGGACGGACCTCCTACGAGCAGTACTTC

J: TRBJ2-1
size: .
V: TRBV27
D: TRBD2
CDR3: CASSLLAVSYNEQFF
DNA: TGTGCCAGCAGTTTACTAGCGGTCTCCTACAATGAGCAGTTCTTC

J: TRBJ2-7
size: .
V: TRBV7-9
D: TRBD1
CDR3: CASSPDRVGSEQYF
DNA: TGTGCCAGCAGCCCCGACAGGGTTGGTAGCGAGCAGTACTTC

J: TRBJ2-2
size: few
V: TRBV24-1
D: TRBD2
CDR3: CATSDVGLADTGELFF
DNA: TGTGCCACCAGTGACGTGGGACTAGCGGACACCGGGGAGCTGTTTTTT

J: TRBJ2-1
size: .
V: TRBV28
D: TRBD2
CDR3: CASSLFQVLAGGRGEQFF
DNA: TGTGCCAGCAGCCTTTTTCAGGTCCTAGCGGGGGGTAGGGGTGAGCAGTTCTTC

J: TRBJ2-1
size: .
V: TRBV24-1
D: .
CDR3: CATGTVTYNEQFF
DNA: TGTGCCACCGGGACTGTTACCTACAATGAGCAGTTCTTC

J: TRBJ2-5
size: .
V: TRBV28
D: TRBD2
CDR3: CASSLGGLAGLETQYF
DNA: TGTGCCAGCAGTTTAGGTGGACTAGCGGGATTAGAGACCCAGTACTTC

J: TRBJ1-4
size: few
V: TRBV29-1
D: .
CDR3: CSVEEGGVLLGEKLFF
DNA: TGCAGCGTTGAAGAGGGGGGGGTACTTTTAGGTGAAAAACTGTTTTTT

J: TRBJ2-5
size: .
V: TRBV7-7
D: .
CDR3: CASSYTPNSQETQYF
DNA: TGTGCTAGCAGTTACACTCCGAACAGCCAAGAGACCCAGTACTTC

J: TRBJ2-7
size: .
V: TRBV9
D: TRBD2
CDR3: CASSVGRTSGGEEQYF
DNA: TGTGCCAGCAGCGTAGGTCGGACTAGCGGGGGGGAAGAGCAGTACTTC

J: TRBJ2-7
size: .
V: TRBV10-1
D: .
CDR3: CASSERGGAEEQYF
DNA: TGCGCCAGCAGTGAGCGTGGAGGGGCGGAGGAGCAGTACTTC

J: TRBJ1-6
size: few
V: TRBV6-5
D: TRBD1
CDR3: CASSRDRGTNSPLHF
DNA: TGTGCCAGCAGCCGAGACAGGGGGACTAATTCACCCCTCCACTTT

J: TRBJ1-5
size: .
V: TRBV12-3/TRBV12-4
D: .
CDR3: CASSFTGQQPQHF
DNA: TGTGCCAGCAGTTTTACAGGGCAACAGCCCCAGCATTTT

J: TRBJ1-2
size: .
V: TRBV15
D: TRBD1
CDR3: CATSSRTGGEFGKGYTF
DNA: TGTGCCACCAGCAGTCGGACAGGGGGCGAGTTCGGGAAAGGCTACACCTTC

J: TRBJ1-4
size: few
V: TRBV2
D: .
CDR3: CASKGNPNEKLFF
DNA: TGTGCCAGCAAGGGGAACCCCAATGAAAAACTGTTTTTT

J: TRBJ1-4
size: .
V: TRBV3-1/TRBV3-2
D: TRBD1
CDR3: CASSQVTQARGYATNEKLFF
DNA: TGTGCCAGCAGCCAAGTCACCCAGGCCAGGGGGTATGCAACTAATGAAAAACTGTTTTTT

J: TRBJ2-7
size: .
V: TRBV9
D: TRBD1
CDR3: CASSSRTGGAYEQYF
DNA: TGTGCCAGCAGCTCCCGGACAGGGGGCGCATACGAGCAGTACTTC

J: TRBJ2-2
size: .
V: TRBV9
D: TRBD1
CDR3: CASSALQGGTGELFF
DNA: TGTGCCAGCAGCGCCCTACAGGGGGGCACCGGGGAGCTGTTTTTT

J: TRBJ1-2
size: .
V: TRBV3-1/TRBV3-2
D: .
CDR3: CASSQDSRDTPIPYGYTF
DNA: TGTGCCAGCAGCCAAGATAGTCGAGACACCCCCATCCCCTATGGCTACACCTTC

J: TRBJ1-2
size: .
V: TRBV11-3
D: .
CDR3: CASSLDRAGRGYTF
DNA: TGTGCCAGCAGCTTAGATCGGGCAGGGCGAGGCTACACCTTC

J: TRBJ1-2
size: .
V: TRBV7-9
D: TRBD1
CDR3: CASSFSGTGGNGYTF
DNA: TGTGCCAGCAGCTTTTCCGGGACAGGGGGCAATGGCTACACCTTC

J: TRBJ1-6
size: once
V: TRBV6-4
D: .
CDR3: CASSETASYNSPLHF
DNA: TGTGCCAGCAGTGAAACTGCCTCCTATAATTCACCCCTCCACTTT